The sequence of this T cell receptor beta chain was determined in a study of T cell repertoires in cytomegalovirus infection. TCRdb re-called the reads with MiXCR, one entry per CDR3 protein. This sample yields more than 85,000 distinct CDR3 sequences, of which around 29% are seen a single time; about 81% belongs to the top ten. Concerning this clonotype itself: Its specificity is unknown.

The CDR3 spans 14 residues. V was trimmed by 8 bases and J by 2 bases, leaving 13 bases between them. CDR1 is SNHLY and CDR2 is FYNNEI in the germline V gene. Study conclusions and caveats: Across the ex vivo response, the dominant clonotypes were HLA-C-restricted CMV-specific TCR beta clonotypes.

This clonotype was sampled from a human donor in good health (CMV status not recorded). Some clones in this sample may be carry-over from other donors' samples. The chain uses TRBV2 and TRBJ1-3; D is unclear. The input for sequencing was CD8+ T cells from cultured PBMCs, taken from culture after CMV antigen stimulation. CDR3 sequence: CASGSGGPGNTIYF. CDR3 DNA sequence: TGTGCCAGCGGGAGTGGAGGCCCTGGAAACACCATATATTTT. The full variable domain, rest sourced from reference TRBV2 and TRBJ1-3, is EPEVTQTPSHQVTQMGQEVILRCVPISNHLYFYWYRQILGQKVEFLVSFYNNEISEKSEIFDDQFSVERPDGSNFTLKIRSTKLEDSAMYFCASGSGGPGNTIYFGEGSWLTVV.